This TCR beta chain was captured by sequencing in a study of blood T cell repertoires in COVID-19 (TCRdb year 2020). Study-wide context: Samples covering the acute and convalescent phases of COVID-19 were provided by collaborators in the United States, Italy and Spain. The prospective study material was composed of cDNA or gDNA derived from T cells, B-cell-depleted T cells, or PBMCs. Nearly every sample came with metadata listing a de-identified subject ID, COVID-19 status, age in years and sex. Samples came from the ongoing ImmuneRACE study (first 160 participants) plus 1,254 subjects from 6 global collaborators. The dataset comprised deeply sampled blood TCRbeta repertoires from subjects exposed to, actively infected with, or recovered from COVID-19. A freely available public database, intended as a resource for researchers studying the immune response to SARS-CoV-2, is where the repertoires were released. HLA class I and class II types, where available, came from metadata supplied by the sample provider rather than from assay-based typing. Results and caveats for the whole study, not just this receptor: The quantity of clinical and demographic metadata differed by source and by participant and was supplied without curation.

Worth noting for this clone: It has no known antigen specificity. The sample holds no much larger clone one base away, and base qualities are not on file.

Whole blood was collected in K2EDTA tubes by collaborating institutions according to the institutions' own protocols. For TCRbeta analysis, collaborators shipped samples as frozen whole blood, isolated PBMCs, or DNA extracted from either of those sample types. TCRbeta CDR3 regions were amplified from genomic DNA by means of the immunoSEQ Assay, a bias-controlled multiplex PCR. In the authors' own workflow: Within the assay, amplification of reference gene primers was used to estimate how many nucleated cells each sample contained. Sequence reads were collapsed and filtered to measure the absolute abundance of every unique TCRbeta CDR3 rearrangement. For each sample, productive Simpson clonality was calculated as the square root of Simpson's diversity index across productive rearrangements. Imported from immuneACCESS, the table was reduced by TCRdb to in-frame sequences with V and J called. These copies leave out some clones; in studies compared against another copy, an unresolved V gene accounts for under half, and the cause of the remainder is not known. The DNA gave D and trimming, while V, J and clone size come from that table. The sample has 150,000 to 200,000 clones on record, approximately 84% of them singletons. The top ten constitute less than 3% of the sample.

The TCR originated in a human donor with acute or convalescent COVID-19. The donor label of this sample is uncertain. Sequences were obtained from peripheral blood.

The base sequence is TGTGCCAGCGGAACTGCTAGGCAGGGGAAGCGAGAGACCCAGTACTTC. Translation gives CASGTARQGKRETQYF. The chain was built from TRBV11-2 and TRBJ2-5, and perhaps TRBD1 as D gene, on 6 matching bases. V and J are truncated by 8 bases and 4 bases respectively, leaving an intervening sequence of 23 bases. For CDR1 and CDR2, the germline V gene lists SGHAT and FQNNGV. The CDR3 numbers 16 residues from cysteine through phenylalanine. The sequence is cut down to CDR3 DNA, 48 bases in frame from base 1. This CDR3, with the reference TRBV11-2 and TRBJ2-5 proteins standing in past its ends, gives the full variable domain EAGVAQSPRYKIIEKRQSVAFWCNPISGHATLYWYQQILGQGPKLLIQFQNNGVVDDSQLPKDRFSAERLKGVDSTLKIQPAKLEDSAVYLCASGTARQGKRETQYFGPGTRLLVL.